The clone carrying this T cell receptor beta chain was seen more than once but under ten times. With 60 Vbeta and 13 Jbeta primers, the PCR was carried out. TCRdb's copy holds only in-frame clones and misses some; the assay was immunoSEQ multiplex PCR. The sample includes a few hundred thousand clones, approximately 80% of them seen just once. Trimming cost V 3 bases and J 7 bases, with 7 bases left between them. The germline V gene has CDR1 SGHVS and CDR2 FNYEAQ. The CDR3 spans 13 residues. This specimen comes from a study of cytomegalovirus exposure and HLA in healthy donors. The chain carries TRBV7-6 and TRBJ1-6; no firm D call. Sequenced input: PBMCs. The receptor was derived from a middle-aged man in good health and CMV-seronegative. This chain's CDR3 is CASSFGFNSPLHF. In DNA, the CDR3 is TGTGCCAGCAGCTTCGGTTTCAATTCACCCCTCCACTTT. The variable domain in full, with the rest retrieved from reference TRBV7-6 and TRBJ1-6, is GAGVSQSPRYKVTKRGQDVALRCDPISGHVSLYWYRQALGQGPEFLTYFNYEAQQDKSGLPNDRFSAERPEGSISTLTIQRTEQRDSAMYRCASSFGFNSPLHFGNGTRLTVT.